These 8 T cell receptor beta chains came from one sample sequenced in a study of cytomegalovirus exposure and HLA in healthy donors. 60 Vbeta and 13 Jbeta primers were used in PCR. Assay used: immunoSEQ multiplex PCR; TCRdb lists only in-frame clones, some missing. The table has 300,000 or so clones, roughly four fifths seen once. Sequencing was performed on PBMCs. Every receptor here comes from a woman in her forties in good health and CMV-seropositive.

The CDR3 region is CASSTWSGDTIYF. The DNA of the CDR3 is TGTGCCAGTAGTACCTGGAGTGGCGACACCATATATTTT. The chain employs TRBV19 and TRBJ1-3, with D unclear. CDR3 length equals 13 residues. V was pared by 4 bases and J by 8 bases, with 12 bases between. Germline V gene sequence: CDR1 LNHDA, CDR2 SQIVND (reference sequence).

The chain links TRBV30 to TRBJ1-3, with 8 bases that match TRBD1. There are 15 residues in the CDR3. V shed 1 base, J shed 3 bases, and the junction held 5 bases outside the gene matches. Germline V lookup: CDR1 GTSNPN, CDR2 SVGIG (reference sequence). The CDR3 reads CAWSGHRGGGNTIYF. CDR3 nucleotide sequence: TGTGCCTGGAGTGGACACAGGGGGGGTGGAAACACCATATATTTT.

V usage is TRBV6-5 and J usage is TRBJ2-5, with TRBD1 as a possible D gene (6 bases). The CDR3 covers 16 residues. The V gene lost 4 bases and the J gene lost 1 base, with 16 bases spanning the gap. From germline, CDR1 is MNHEY and CDR2 SVGAGI. CDR3 in amino acids: CASSWSGTKIQETQYF. The CDR3 coding sequence is TGTGCCAGCAGTTGGTCCGGGACAAAGATCCAAGAGACCCAGTACTTC.

Of note for this clone: Other DNA sequences in the same sample also yield this CDR3. The chain combines TRBV9 with TRBJ1-4, with D possibly matching TRBD1 (6 bases). CDR1 and CDR2 (germline): SGDLS, YYNGEE. Trimming shortened V by 0 bases and J by 5 bases, and 11 bases separated the two germline ends. This CDR3 contains 15 residues. CDR3 protein: CASSVVSGANEKLFF. CDR3 nucleotides: TGTGCCAGCAGCGTAGTCTCAGGGGCCAATGAAAAACTGTTTTTT.

The chain joins TRBV5-1 to TRBJ2-3; perhaps TRBD2 as D (5 bases). The CDR3 is made up of 14 amino acids. Germline lookup yields CDR1 SGHRS and CDR2 YFSETQ. Trimming took 0 bases from V and 6 from J, leaving 11 bases between them. The CDR3 DNA is TGCGCCAGCAGCTTGGCCGAACGAGGGGATACGCAGTATTTT. Amino acid sequence: CASSLAERGDTQYF.

The chain links TRBV19 to TRBJ2-2, with D maybe TRBD1 (6 bases). Between the trimmed V and J ends, which lost 2 bases and 6 bases, there was a span of 10 bases. The CDR3 runs to 14 residues. The germline CDR1 and CDR2 sequences are LNHDA and SQIVND (reference sequence). The CDR3 sequence: CASSITGMAGELFF. CDR3 DNA: TGTGCCAGTAGTATAACAGGGATGGCCGGGGAGCTGTTTTTT.

Regarding this clone: Distinct nucleotide sequences in the sample also encode this CDR3. The rearrangement links TRBV28 to TRBJ2-5; D ambiguous. CDR3 length: 12 amino acids. The V end was cut by 2 bases, the J end by 4 bases, with 5 bases between. Germline values: CDR1 MDHEN, CDR2 SYDVKM. CDR3 amino acids: CASSLVRETQYF. CDR3 sequence (DNA): TGTGCCAGCAGTTTAGTGCGAGAGACCCAGTACTTC.

This clone came up a few times. The chain joins TRBV7-2 to TRBJ1-2, with 9 bases that match TRBD1. CDR3 length: 15 amino acids. With V trimmed by 1 base and J by 3 bases, 3 bases remained unmatched. Germline lookup yields CDR1 SGHTA and CDR2 FQGNSA. The CDR3 here is CASSLVGTGYYGYTF. In DNA, the CDR3 is TGTGCCAGCAGCTTAGTAGGGACAGGGTACTATGGCTACACCTTC.